The sample holds a few counts of the clone carrying this TCR beta chain. The data were taken from a study of blood T cell repertoires in COVID-19. As originally analysed: Counts of nucleated cells, estimated from reference gene primer amplification, were obtained. Profiled with immunoSEQ multiplex PCR; TCRdb holds only in-frame clones, not every one. D and trimming come from the DNA, and the V and J calls and clone size come from that table. The sample yields 200,000 to 250,000 clones, 84% seen once. The V gene lost 4 bases and the J gene lost 2 bases, with 9 bases spanning the gap. The CDR3 has 14 residues. The germline gives CDR1 SEHNR, CDR2 FQNEAQ (reference sequence).

The chain uses TRBV7-9 and TRBJ1-3, with TRBD1 as a possible D gene (5 bases). Material for sequencing was peripheral blood. This receptor was taken from a man younger than 40 with active or convalescent COVID-19. CDR3 loop: CASSYRTAGNTIYF. CDR3 in DNA: TGTGCCAGCAGCTACAGGACGGCTGGAAACACCATATATTTT.